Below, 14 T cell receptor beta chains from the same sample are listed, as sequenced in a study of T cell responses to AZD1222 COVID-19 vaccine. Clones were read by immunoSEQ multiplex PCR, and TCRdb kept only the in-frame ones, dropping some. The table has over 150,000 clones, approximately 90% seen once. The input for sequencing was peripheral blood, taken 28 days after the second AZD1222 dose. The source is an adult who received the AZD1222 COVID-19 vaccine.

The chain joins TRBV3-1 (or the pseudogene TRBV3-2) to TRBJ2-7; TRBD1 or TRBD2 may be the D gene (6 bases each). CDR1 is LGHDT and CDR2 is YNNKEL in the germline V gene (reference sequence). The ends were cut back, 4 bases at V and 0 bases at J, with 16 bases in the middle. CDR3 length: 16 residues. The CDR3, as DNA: TGTGCCAGCAGCCCTCCCGGGGGCCAGAGCTCCTACGAGCAGTACTTC. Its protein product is CASSPPGGQSSYEQYF.

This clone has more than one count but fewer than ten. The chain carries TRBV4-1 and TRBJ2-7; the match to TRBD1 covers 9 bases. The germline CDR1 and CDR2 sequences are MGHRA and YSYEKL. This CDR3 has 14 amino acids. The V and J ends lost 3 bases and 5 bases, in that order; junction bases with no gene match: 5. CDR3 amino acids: CASSQGQGRNEQYF. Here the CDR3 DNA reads TGCGCCAGCAGCCAGGGACAGGGTAGGAACGAGCAGTACTTC.

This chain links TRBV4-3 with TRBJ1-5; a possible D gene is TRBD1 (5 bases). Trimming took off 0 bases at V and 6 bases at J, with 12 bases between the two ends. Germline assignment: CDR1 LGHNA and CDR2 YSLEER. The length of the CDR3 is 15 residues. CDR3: CASSQDYGRAQPQHF. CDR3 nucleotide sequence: TGCGCCAGCAGCCAAGATTATGGCAGGGCTCAGCCCCAGCATTTT.

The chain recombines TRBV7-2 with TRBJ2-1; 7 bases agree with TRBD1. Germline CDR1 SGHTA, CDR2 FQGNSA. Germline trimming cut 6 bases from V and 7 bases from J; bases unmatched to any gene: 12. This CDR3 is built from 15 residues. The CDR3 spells CASSLDRARGNEQFF. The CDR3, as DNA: TGTGCCAGCAGTCTCGACAGGGCGAGAGGGAATGAGCAGTTCTTC.

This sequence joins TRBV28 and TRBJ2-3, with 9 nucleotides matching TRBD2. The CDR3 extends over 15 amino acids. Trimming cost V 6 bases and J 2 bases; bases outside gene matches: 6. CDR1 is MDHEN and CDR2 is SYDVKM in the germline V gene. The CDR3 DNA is TGTGCCAGCAGACGACTAGCGGTTTTCACAGATACGCAGTATTTT. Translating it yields CASRRLAVFTDTQYF.

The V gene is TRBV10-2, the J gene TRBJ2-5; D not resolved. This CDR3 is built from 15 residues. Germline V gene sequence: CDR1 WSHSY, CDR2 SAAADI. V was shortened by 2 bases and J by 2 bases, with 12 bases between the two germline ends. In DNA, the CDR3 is TGCGCCAGCAGTGAGGGGGTTAGGTCACAAGAGACCCAGTACTTC. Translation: CASSEGVRSQETQYF.

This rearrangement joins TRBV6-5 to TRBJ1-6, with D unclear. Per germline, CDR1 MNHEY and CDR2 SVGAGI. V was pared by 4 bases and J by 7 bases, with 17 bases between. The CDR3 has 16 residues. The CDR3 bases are TGTGCCAGCAGTTCTCCAGGTTCTTTCGGCAATTCACCCCTCCACTTT. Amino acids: CASSSPGSFGNSPLHF.

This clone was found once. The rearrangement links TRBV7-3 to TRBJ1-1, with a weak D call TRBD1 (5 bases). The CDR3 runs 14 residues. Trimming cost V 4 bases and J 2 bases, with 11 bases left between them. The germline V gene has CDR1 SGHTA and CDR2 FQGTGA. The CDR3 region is CASSSEGLNTEAFF. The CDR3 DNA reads TGTGCCAGCAGCTCAGAGGGGCTAAACACTGAAGCTTTCTTT.

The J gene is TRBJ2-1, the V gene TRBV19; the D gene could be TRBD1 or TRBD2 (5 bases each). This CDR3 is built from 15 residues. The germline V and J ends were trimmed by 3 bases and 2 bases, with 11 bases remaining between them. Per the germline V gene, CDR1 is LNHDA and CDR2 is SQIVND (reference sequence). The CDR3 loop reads CASSMGPRPYNEQFF. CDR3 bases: TGTGCCAGTAGTATGGGACCCCGGCCCTACAATGAGCAGTTCTTC.

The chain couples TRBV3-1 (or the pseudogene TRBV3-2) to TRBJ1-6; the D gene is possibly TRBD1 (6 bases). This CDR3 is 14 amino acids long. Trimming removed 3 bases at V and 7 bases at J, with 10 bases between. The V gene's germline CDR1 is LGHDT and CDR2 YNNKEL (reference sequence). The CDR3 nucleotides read TGTGCCAGCAGCCAGCGGACAGAGAATTCACCCCTCCACTTT. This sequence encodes CASSQRTENSPLHF.

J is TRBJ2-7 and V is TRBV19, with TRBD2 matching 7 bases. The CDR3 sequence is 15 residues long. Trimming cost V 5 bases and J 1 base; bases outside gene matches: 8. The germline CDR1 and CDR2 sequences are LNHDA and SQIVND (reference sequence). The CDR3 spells CASSSPGLPSYEQYF. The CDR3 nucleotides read TGTGCCAGTAGTTCGCCGGGACTACCGTCCTACGAGCAGTACTTC.

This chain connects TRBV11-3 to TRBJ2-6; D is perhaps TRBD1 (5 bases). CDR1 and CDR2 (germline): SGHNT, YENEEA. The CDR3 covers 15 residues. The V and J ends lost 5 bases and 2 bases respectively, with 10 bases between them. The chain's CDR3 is CASSQEGAGANVLTF. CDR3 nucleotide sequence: TGTGCCAGCAGCCAAGAAGGGGCTGGGGCCAACGTCCTGACTTTC.

CDR3 region: CATSRGVQGGTDTQYF. The CDR3 region has the DNA TGTGCCACCAGCAGAGGGGTACAAGGCGGCACAGATACGCAGTATTTT. The chain joins TRBV15 to TRBJ2-3; no reliable D call. V was pared by 1 base and J by 1 base, with 12 bases between. The CDR3 is 16 residues long. CDR1 LNHNV and CDR2 YYDKDF come from the germline V gene (reference sequence).

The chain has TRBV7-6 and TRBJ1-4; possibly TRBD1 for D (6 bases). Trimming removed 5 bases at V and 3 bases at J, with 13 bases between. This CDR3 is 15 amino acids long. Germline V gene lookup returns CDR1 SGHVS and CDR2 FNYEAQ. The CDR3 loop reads CASSIPQGPNEKLFF. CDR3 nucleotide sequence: TGTGCCAGCAGCATACCACAGGGACCTAATGAAAAACTGTTTTTT.